The 25 T cell receptor beta chains in this list originate from one sample, sequenced in a study of blood T cell repertoires in COVID-19. Clones were sequenced by immunoSEQ multiplex PCR, and TCRdb holds only the in-frame ones, with some missing. The repertoire holds approximately 220,000 clones, with 81% as singletons. Sample: peripheral blood. Source of these receptors: a woman over 75 with acute or convalescent COVID-19.

The chain has TRBV19 and TRBJ1-5, with 7 bases fitting TRBD1. CDR3 size: 16 residues. J gave up 5 bases and V 3 bases, and 10 bases lay outside the gene matches. Per the germline V gene, CDR1 is LNHDA and CDR2 is SQIVND (reference sequence). The CDR3 DNA is TGTGCCAGTAGTATCCGACAGGGTTTTATAGATCAGCCCCAGCATTTT. Amino acids: CASSIRQGFIDQPQHF.

The chain combines TRBV11-2 with TRBJ1-2, with TRBD1 matching over 7 bases. V was pared by 5 bases and J by 8 bases, with 11 bases of the junction left unmatched. This CDR3 spans 14 amino acids. Germline CDR1 and CDR2: SGHAT and FQNNGV. The CDR3 loop is CASSPQPTGDGYTF. CDR3 nucleotides: TGTGCCAGCAGCCCCCAGCCTACAGGGGACGGCTACACCTTC.

The chain links TRBV19 to TRBJ1-1; possibly TRBD1 for D (6 bases). The CDR3 is 14 amino acids. The ends were cut back, 3 bases at V and 4 bases at J, with 12 bases in the middle. Germline V gene data show CDR1 as LNHDA and CDR2 as SQIVND (reference sequence). The CDR3 sequence is CASSITGRGTEAFF. DNA for the CDR3: TGTGCCAGTAGTATTACGGGCAGGGGCACTGAAGCTTTCTTT.

Only a few counts were recorded for this clone. The rearrangement uses TRBV5-4 and TRBJ2-1, with D tentatively TRBD2 (6 bases). The CDR3 extends over 14 amino acids. The V end lost 4 bases, the J end lost 5 bases, and 13 bases lay between the germline ends. Germline V gene sequence: CDR1 SGHNT, CDR2 YYREEE (reference sequence). CDR3 sequence reads: CASSIDWGDNEQFF. The CDR3 DNA is TGTGCCAGCAGCATCGACTGGGGGGACAATGAGCAGTTCTTC.

The chain recombines TRBV7-2 with TRBJ2-2, with TRBD2 matching over 10 bases. Germline V lookup: CDR1 SGHTA, CDR2 FQGNSA. V trimming: 5 bases; J trimming: 8 bases; junction bases outside the gene matches: 5. The CDR3 totals 14 residues. The CDR3 loop is CASSPQRGGGELFF. For the CDR3, the DNA is TGTGCCAGCAGCCCCCAGCGGGGGGGTGGGGAGCTGTTTTTT.

This chain uses TRBV6-5 with TRBJ2-1; 7 positions match TRBD1. Germline CDR1 reads MNHEY; CDR2 reads SVGAGI. J lost 5 bases, V lost 2 bases, and 6 bases had no gene match. This CDR3 has 15 residues. The CDR3 bases are TGTGCCAGCAGTTACCCAGGACAGGTGGACAATGAGCAGTTCTTC. This encodes CASSYPGQVDNEQFF.

The chain links TRBV6-5 to TRBJ2-3; D is ambiguous. Germline V lookup: CDR1 MNHEY, CDR2 SVGAGI. This CDR3 spans 13 amino acids. Trimming shortened V by 2 bases and J by 3 bases, and 6 bases separated the two germline ends. The CDR3 sequence: CASSYAETDTQYF. CDR3 sequence (DNA): TGTGCCAGCAGTTACGCCGAGACAGATACGCAGTATTTT.

The chain couples TRBV3-1 (or the pseudogene TRBV3-2) to TRBJ1-6; D not certain. V was cut by 5 bases and J by 10 bases, with 15 bases left in between. This CDR3 is 14 amino acids long. CDR1 and CDR2 from the germline V gene are LGHDT and YNNKEL (reference sequence). Here the CDR3 DNA reads TGTGCCAGCAGCACGTTTGAGGGAATCTCACCCCTCCACTTT. Residues: CASSTFEGISPLHF.

The J gene is TRBJ2-2, the V gene TRBV28; a weak D match, TRBD2 (6 bases). The CDR3 is 16 residues long. Looked up from germline, CDR1 is MDHEN and CDR2 is SYDVKM. V gave up 3 bases and J gave up 7 bases, with 18 bases separating them. The CDR3 DNA follows: TGTGCCAGCAGTTTTGACTTCCCTCTCGGGGGCGGGGAGCTGTTTTTT. Its protein is CASSFDFPLGGGELFF.

The chain links TRBV3-1 (or the pseudogene TRBV3-2) to TRBJ2-1; 7 nucleotides match TRBD2. Germline lookup yields CDR1 LGHDT and CDR2 YNNKEL (reference sequence). With V trimmed by 1 base and J by 4 bases, 13 bases remained unmatched. The CDR3 is 18 amino acids. The CDR3, as DNA: TGTGCCAGCAGCCAAGGTTTAGGTGGAGCGGGAATATACAATGAGCAGTTCTTC. Translating it yields CASSQGLGGAGIYNEQFF.

The rearrangement joins TRBV15 to TRBJ2-7, with no clear D. The germline V and J ends were trimmed by 8 bases and 4 bases, with 12 bases remaining between them. Germline V gives CDR1 LNHNV, CDR2 YYDKDF (reference sequence). This CDR3 has 12 residues. The chain's CDR3 is CATSHFMYEQYF. The CDR3 DNA reads as TGTGCCACCTCCCACTTCATGTACGAGCAGTACTTC.

The gene calls are TRBV11-2 and TRBJ2-1; 10 bases match TRBD2. V lost 4 bases to trimming and J lost 0 bases; unmatched junction nucleotides: 3. Looked up from germline, CDR1 is SGHAT and CDR2 is FQNNGV. This CDR3 region has 16 residues. This chain's CDR3 is CASSSRLAGSYNEQFF. In nucleotides, the CDR3 is TGTGCCAGCAGCTCCAGACTAGCGGGCTCCTACAATGAGCAGTTCTTC.

The chain recombines TRBV5-5 with TRBJ2-3; TRBD1 agrees at 9 bases. Germline V gene data show CDR1 as SGHKS and CDR2 as YYEKEE (reference sequence). Trimming took 7 bases from V and 4 from J; bases not matched to a gene: 10. The CDR3 is made up of 15 amino acids. Here the CDR3 DNA reads TGTGCCAGCCGTATAACAGGGGGCGCGGCAGATACGCAGTATTTT. Its translation is CASRITGGAADTQYF.

This chain connects TRBV19 to TRBJ1-5, with TRBD1 matching 8 bases. Trimming took 7 bases from V and 4 from J; bases not matched to a gene: 12. The CDR3 sequence is 16 residues long. Looked up from germline, CDR1 is LNHDA and CDR2 is SQIVND (reference sequence). CDR3 in amino acids: CASTNGRGQSNQPQHF. CDR3 DNA: TGTGCCAGTACAAATGGCAGGGGGCAGAGTAATCAGCCCCAGCATTTT.

The chain links TRBV6-2 or TRBV6-3 to TRBJ2-1; maybe TRBD1 (5 bases). The V end lost 2 bases, the J end lost 10 bases, and 9 bases lay between the germline ends. Germline V gene sequence: CDR1 MNHEY, CDR2 SVGEGT. The CDR3 has 12 residues. The CDR3: CASSYGAGEQFF. In DNA, the CDR3 is TGTGCCAGCAGTTACGGGGCAGGGGAGCAGTTCTTC.

This clone was recorded only once. This sequence joins TRBV12-3 or TRBV12-4 and TRBJ2-2; D gene uncertain. V lost 6 bases and J 5 bases, leaving 10 bases between the germline ends. This CDR3 comprises 13 residues. As DNA, the CDR3 is TGTGCCAGCAGCTTACTATTGACCGGGGAGCTGTTTTTT. Amino acids: CASSLLLTGELFF.

The V gene is TRBV28, the J gene TRBJ1-3; D call uncertain. The CDR3 runs 19 residues. From germline, CDR1 is MDHEN and CDR2 SYDVKM. Trimming stripped 6 bases from V and 0 bases from J, with 24 bases between. CDR3 region: CASSRPMWSEEASGNTIYF. For the CDR3, the DNA is TGTGCCAGCAGCCGCCCCATGTGGAGTGAGGAAGCCTCTGGAAACACCATATATTTT.

The chain couples TRBV6-5 to TRBJ2-7, with 7 nucleotides matching TRBD2. The ends lost 10 bases at V and 1 base at J; junction bases unmatched: 7. The CDR3 contains 13 residues. Germline lookup yields CDR1 MNHEY and CDR2 SVGAGI. The CDR3 spells CATGIGGSYEQYF. The CDR3 region has the DNA TGTGCCACTGGAATCGGGGGGTCCTACGAGCAGTACTTC.

This clone was recorded once. The chain links TRBV28 to TRBJ2-7, with D maybe TRBD2 (5 bases). Germline V gene lookup returns CDR1 MDHEN and CDR2 SYDVKM. V gave up 5 bases and J gave up 9 bases, with 23 bases separating them. This CDR3 comprises 15 residues. This chain's CDR3 is CASSPHILVTRGQYF. The CDR3, as DNA: TGTGCCAGCAGTCCCCACATTCTGGTAACCCGGGGGCAGTACTTC.

The chain links TRBV18 to TRBJ1-5, with TRBD1 matching over 7 bases. The J segment lost 4 bases and the V segment lost 5 bases, leaving 2 bases of the junction unmatched. Germline assignment: CDR1 KGHSH and CDR2 LQKENI. This CDR3 has 13 amino acids. This CDR3 is CASSSRGNQPQHF. CDR3 DNA sequence: TGTGCCAGCTCATCCAGGGGGAATCAGCCCCAGCATTTT.

The chain has TRBV5-5 and TRBJ2-5; D is perhaps TRBD2 (7 bases). The V and J ends lost 1 base and 3 bases respectively, with 16 bases between them. The CDR3 loop spans 16 amino acids. The germline CDR1 and CDR2 sequences are SGHKS and YYEKEE (reference sequence). The CDR3 protein is CASSLLPGGNKETQYF. CDR3 nucleotide sequence: TGTGCCAGCAGCTTGTTGCCGGGGGGCAACAAAGAGACCCAGTACTTC.

This clone was detected only once. The chain has TRBV19 and TRBJ1-5; the D is unclear. CDR3 length: 15 amino acids. Deletions cut 2 bases from V and 6 bases from J, with 14 bases between. The germline gives CDR1 LNHDA, CDR2 SQIVND (reference sequence). The chain's CDR3 is CASSIPGLVGQPQHF. CDR3 bases: TGTGCCAGTAGTATACCCGGACTGGTGGGTCAGCCCCAGCATTTT.

The chain combines TRBV27 with TRBJ1-2, with 7 positions matching TRBD1. The J segment lost 2 bases and the V segment lost 3 bases, leaving 6 bases of the junction unmatched. Germline CDR1 reads MNHEY; CDR2 reads SMNVEV (reference sequence). The CDR3 is 15 amino acids. CDR3 protein: CASSFLPGGNYGYTF. The CDR3 nucleotides are TGTGCCAGCAGTTTCCTTCCAGGGGGGAACTATGGCTACACCTTC.

The chain links TRBV7-8 to TRBJ1-1, with a possible D match to TRBD1 (5 bases). Trimming shortened V by 5 bases and J by 5 bases, and 15 bases separated the two germline ends. The CDR3 has 14 residues. Germline CDR1 and CDR2: SGHVS and FQNEAQ. The CDR3 is CASSLDRKGTEAFF. For the CDR3, the DNA is TGTGCCAGCAGCCTGGACCGAAAGGGGACTGAAGCTTTCTTT.

This clone was picked up a small number of times. V is TRBV6-1 and J is TRBJ2-7; D ambiguous. The CDR3 is 13 amino acids. The germline V gene encodes CDR1 MNHNS and CDR2 SASEGT. V dropped 3 bases and J dropped 0 bases, with 6 bases sitting between them. DNA for the CDR3: TGTGCCAGCAGTGAGAACAGCTCCTACGAGCAGTACTTC. Translated, it gives CASSENSSYEQYF.